The 26 T cell receptor beta chains below come from one sample, sequenced in a study of neoadjuvant nivolumab and ipilimumab in lung cancer. Clones were read by immunoSEQ multiplex PCR, and TCRdb kept only the in-frame ones, dropping some. The data show about 30,000 clones, roughly nine tenths seen once. The specimen was peripheral blood, collected after neoadjuvant nivolumab, alone or with ipilimumab, at or shortly before surgery. All receptors derive from an adult with non-small cell lung cancer.

The chain links TRBV18 to TRBJ1-1, with D maybe TRBD1 (5 bases). The germline V gene has CDR1 KGHSH and CDR2 LQKENI. Trimming stripped 3 bases from V and 6 bases from J, with 17 bases between. The CDR3 spans 15 residues. CDR3 DNA sequence: TGTGCCAGCTCACCCCTTGACAGCTGGGGTTCTGAAGCTTTCTTT. This translates into CASSPLDSWGSEAFF.

The genes are TRBV10-2 and TRBJ1-1; TRBD1 matches 8 bases. This CDR3 region has 17 residues. From germline, CDR1 is WSHSY and CDR2 SAAADI. The ends lost 6 bases at V and 2 bases at J; junction bases unmatched: 14. In DNA, the CDR3 is TGCGCCAGCAGAGGGACAGGCGGCCGAAGTATTAACACTGAAGCTTTCTTT. Translated: CASRGTGGRSINTEAFF.

J is TRBJ2-7 and V is TRBV6-5, with 7 bases matching TRBD1. This CDR3 region has 14 residues. Germline CDR1 is MNHEY and CDR2 is SVGAGI. The J segment lost 7 bases and the V segment lost 0 bases, leaving 6 bases of the junction unmatched. The CDR3 is CASSYSVRGHEQYF. In DNA form, the CDR3 reads TGTGCCAGCAGTTACTCGGTGAGGGGGCATGAGCAGTACTTC.

This chain joins TRBV6-4 and TRBJ2-3, with D perhaps matching TRBD2 (6 bases). Trimming left V 2 bases short and J 1 base short, with 13 bases between. The CDR3 is 16 amino acids. In germline, CDR1 is MRHNA, CDR2 SNTAGT. The CDR3 region is CASSDTRLGGTDTQYF. The CDR3 region has the DNA TGTGCCAGCAGTGACACGAGACTAGGAGGCACAGATACGCAGTATTTT.

The chain employs TRBV20-1 and TRBJ2-7; the D gene is possibly TRBD1 (5 bases). The CDR3 contains 11 residues. Trimming stripped 6 bases from V and 5 bases from J, with 11 bases between. Germline V gene sequence: CDR1 DFQATT, CDR2 SNEGSKA (reference sequence). CDR3 region: CSARQNHEQYF. The DNA of the CDR3 is TGCAGTGCCCGACAGAACCACGAGCAGTACTTC.

The rearrangement joins TRBV28 to TRBJ2-1; TRBD2 might be the D (6 bases). The length of the CDR3 is 13 residues. Trimming pared 5 bases from V and 8 bases from J, leaving 13 bases between. In germline, CDR1 is MDHEN, CDR2 SYDVKM. Written as DNA, the CDR3 is TGTGCCAGCAGTCGACTAGATCACGATGAGCAGTTCTTC. As protein: CASSRLDHDEQFF.

The chain recombines TRBV7-9 with TRBJ2-4, with D possibly called TRBD1 or TRBD2 (5 bases each). V shed 0 bases and J shed 7 bases, with 16 bases lying between them. The CDR3 runs 16 residues. Germline-derived CDR1 and CDR2 are SEHNR and FQNEAQ (reference sequence). The CDR3 DNA reads as TGTGCCAGCAGCTTAGCGTCAGGGTCAGGACTTAACATTCAGTACTTC. Translation gives CASSLASGSGLNIQYF.

This chain connects TRBV5-6 to TRBJ1-2; possible D gene TRBD1, 6 bases. Per the germline V gene, CDR1 is SGHDT and CDR2 is YYEEEE. The CDR3 is 15 amino acids. V lost 0 bases to trimming and J lost 5 bases, with 14 bases between them. CDR3 residues: CASSLVRRGGYGYTF. Here the CDR3 DNA reads TGTGCCAGCAGCTTGGTGCGCAGGGGAGGGTATGGCTACACCTTC. Combining the CDR3 with reference TRBV5-6 and TRBJ1-2 gives the whole variable domain DAGVTQSPTHLIKTRGQQVTLRCSPKSGHDTVSWYQQALGQGPQFIFQYYEEEERQRGNFPDRFSGHQFPNYSSELNVNALLLGDSALYLCASSLVRRGGYGYTFGSGTRLTVV.

The V call is TRBV15, the J call TRBJ2-1, with 7 bases identical to TRBD1. V shed 1 base, J shed 8 bases, and the junction held 5 bases outside the gene matches. The CDR3 extends over 14 amino acids. Looked up from germline, CDR1 is LNHNV and CDR2 is YYDKDF (reference sequence). The CDR3 sequence: CATSRGQGRHEQFF. The CDR3 nucleotides are TGTGCCACCAGCAGAGGACAGGGTCGGCATGAGCAGTTCTTC. Variable domain in full (rest from reference TRBV15 and TRBJ2-1): DAMVIQNPRYQVTQFGKPVTLSCSQTLNHNVMYWYQQKSSQAPKLLFHYYDKDFNNEADTPDNFQSRRPNTSFCFLDIRSPGLGDTAMYLCATSRGQGRHEQFFGPGTRLTVL.

The V call is TRBV15, the J call TRBJ2-7; TRBD2 aligns across 8 bases. The J segment lost 3 bases and the V segment lost 1 base, leaving 8 bases of the junction unmatched. The CDR3 has 16 residues. Germline CDR1 and CDR2: LNHNV and YYDKDF (reference sequence). The CDR3 region has the DNA TGTGCCACCAGCAGAGCGGGGGGGGACGGCTACTACGAGCAGTACTTC. Translating gives CATSRAGGDGYYEQYF.

V gene TRBV13 combines with J gene TRBJ2-3; D unresolved. From germline, CDR1 is PRHDT and CDR2 FYEKMQ (reference sequence). The CDR3 is made up of 13 amino acids. Trimming removed 3 bases at V and 4 bases at J, with 8 bases between. The CDR3 nucleotides are TGTGCCAGCAGCTTGGGTAAGGCAGATACGCAGTATTTT. This codes for CASSLGKADTQYF.

The chain employs TRBV9 and TRBJ2-7, with 7 bases matching TRBD2. Germline V gene data show CDR1 as SGDLS and CDR2 as YYNGEE. V lost 4 bases to trimming and J lost 3 bases; unmatched junction nucleotides: 7. This CDR3 contains 14 residues. The CDR3 nucleotides read TGTGCCAGCAGCCCCGGGGGGAGGGACTACGAGCAGTACTTC. Translating gives CASSPGGRDYEQYF.

The chain carries TRBV5-1 and TRBJ2-1, with D perhaps TRBD1 (6 bases). Trimming cost V 1 base and J 8 bases, with 16 bases left between them. Germline V CDR1 and CDR2: SGHRS, YFSETQ. The CDR3 totals 15 residues. The CDR3 DNA reads TGCGCCAGCAGCTTGACAGGGCTAATGGGCGATGAGCAGTTCTTC. Translated: CASSLTGLMGDEQFF.

The chain combines TRBV25-1 with TRBJ2-1; D remains unclear. The CDR3 spans 11 residues. Trimming took 3 bases from V and 7 from J, leaving 4 bases between them. Germline V gives CDR1 MGHDK, CDR2 SYGVNS. CDR3 protein: CASSDGNEQFF. The CDR3 DNA follows: TGTGCCAGCAGTGACGGAAATGAGCAGTTCTTC.

The genes are TRBV2 and TRBJ2-6; a possible D gene is TRBD1 (5 bases). This CDR3 is built from 16 residues. V lost 5 bases to trimming and J lost 3 bases, with 14 bases between them. Germline loops: CDR1 SNHLY, CDR2 FYNNEI. In DNA, the CDR3 is TGTGCCAGCAGTCGATCCCAGGGCAATGGGGCCAACGTCCTGACTTTC. This encodes CASSRSQGNGANVLTF.

The rearrangement links TRBV7-9 to TRBJ1-1, with D uncertain. V was cut by 5 bases and J by 0 bases, with 13 bases left in between. Germline V gene lookup returns CDR1 SEHNR and CDR2 FQNEAQ (reference sequence). CDR3 size: 15 residues. The CDR3 here is CASSPALGLNTEAFF. In DNA, the CDR3 is TGTGCCAGCAGCCCCGCACTGGGCCTGAACACTGAAGCTTTCTTT. The full variable domain, with the rest looked up from reference TRBV7-9 and TRBJ1-1, is DTGVSQNPRHKITKRGQNVTFRCDPISEHNRLYWYRQTLGQGPEFLTYFQNEAQLEKSRLLSDRFSAERPKGSFSTLEIQRTEQGDSAMYLCASSPALGLNTEAFFGQGTRLTVV.

This clone appeared once. The CDR3 sequence is CASSLAGPKIEQFF. The CDR3 DNA is TGTGCCAGCAGCTTAGCGGGTCCAAAGATAGAGCAGTTCTTC. This chain connects TRBV11-2 to TRBJ2-1, with D uncertain. This CDR3 is built from 14 residues. The V gene's germline CDR1 is SGHAT and CDR2 FQNNGV. Trimming removed 1 base at V and 10 bases at J, with 14 bases between.

This clone was observed a single time. This chain connects TRBV6-1 to TRBJ2-7, with 7 bases lining up with TRBD1. Germline V lookup: CDR1 MNHNS, CDR2 SASEGT. Trimming at V came to 0 bases and at J to 4 bases, leaving 6 bases not matched to a gene. The length of the CDR3 is 15 residues. In DNA form, the CDR3 reads TGTGCCAGCAGTGAAGCGTCGCAGGGGGTGTACGAGCAGTACTTC. It specifies CASSEASQGVYEQYF.

This chain connects TRBV18 to TRBJ1-1, with 10 bases fitting TRBD1. Germline values: CDR1 KGHSH, CDR2 LQKENI. Trimming at V came to 3 bases and at J to 6 bases, leaving 13 bases not matched to a gene. The CDR3 runs to 17 residues. The CDR3 is CASSPDRQGAGGAEAFF. The CDR3 DNA follows: TGTGCCAGCTCACCGGACCGACAGGGGGCTGGCGGCGCTGAAGCTTTCTTT.

This rearrangement joins TRBV5-5 to TRBJ1-1; maybe TRBD1 (5 bases). The CDR3 runs 15 residues. V lost 2 bases to trimming and J lost 1 base, with 12 bases between them. CDR1 is SGHKS, CDR2 YYEKEE, per germline (reference sequence). The CDR3 DNA is TGTGCCAGCAGCTTAGACCCGGGGACGAACACTGAAGCTTTCTTT. Translated: CASSLDPGTNTEAFF.

This clone came up a few times. V and J are TRBV29-1 and TRBJ1-4, with a weak D call TRBD1 (6 bases). Germline-derived CDR1 and CDR2 are SQVTM and ANQGSEA. CDR3 length equals 14 residues. Trimming took off 5 bases at V and 8 bases at J, with 18 bases between the two ends. CDR3 sequence reads: CSVRRQGGDEKLFF. The DNA for the CDR3 is TGCAGCGTTCGGCGGCAAGGGGGAGACGAAAAACTGTTTTTT.

This clone was seen just once. The chain has TRBV7-9 and TRBJ2-2; D ambiguous. CDR1 is SEHNR, CDR2 FQNEAQ, per germline (reference sequence). Trimming took off 5 bases at V and 3 bases at J, with 19 bases between the two ends. The CDR3 sequence is 17 residues long. This CDR3 reads CASSPLTGFSYTGELFF. In nucleotides, the CDR3 is TGTGCCAGCAGCCCCCTTACCGGCTTTAGTTACACCGGGGAGCTGTTTTTT. Drawing the rest from reference TRBV7-9 and TRBJ2-2, the complete variable domain is DTGVSQNPRHKITKRGQNVTFRCDPISEHNRLYWYRQTLGQGPEFLTYFQNEAQLEKSRLLSDRFSAERPKGSFSTLEIQRTEQGDSAMYLCASSPLTGFSYTGELFFGEGSRLTVL.

This chain uses TRBV19 with TRBJ1-2; D is possibly TRBD1 (6 bases). Germline V gene data show CDR1 as LNHDA and CDR2 as SQIVND (reference sequence). The CDR3 consists of 14 residues. V was shortened by 6 bases and J by 2 bases, with 13 bases between the two germline ends. The CDR3: CASSIRQGNYGYTF. CDR3 sequence (DNA): TGTGCCAGTAGCATAAGGCAGGGGAACTATGGCTACACCTTC.

This rearrangement joins TRBV6-4 to TRBJ1-2; TRBD1 matches 7 bases. The CDR3 covers 16 residues. V shed 3 bases, J shed 8 bases, and the junction held 15 bases outside the gene matches. Germline CDR1 and CDR2: MRHNA and SNTAGT. The CDR3 is CASSEWGSDRVNGYTF. The CDR3 DNA reads TGTGCCAGCAGTGAATGGGGAAGCGACAGGGTAAACGGCTACACCTTC.

V is TRBV4-1 and J is TRBJ1-1; perhaps TRBD1 as D (5 bases). The V end was cut by 3 bases, the J end by 2 bases, with 19 bases between. Germline CDR1 reads MGHRA; CDR2 reads YSYEKL. This CDR3 comprises 17 residues. CDR3 sequence reads: CASSQRSGTVINTEAFF. Here the CDR3 DNA reads TGCGCCAGCAGCCAGCGTTCCGGGACGGTGATAAACACTGAAGCTTTCTTT.

The rearrangement uses TRBV4-1 and TRBJ2-3; D possibly corresponds to TRBD1 (6 bases). V was shortened by 4 bases and J by 2 bases, with 10 bases between the two germline ends. The CDR3 has 14 residues. From germline, CDR1 is MGHRA and CDR2 YSYEKL. The DNA for the CDR3 is TGCGCCAGCAGCCGGACAGAGAACACAGATACGCAGTATTTT. Protein sequence: CASSRTENTDTQYF.